The sequence of this T cell receptor (beta chain) was determined in a study of lymphopenia after photon versus proton radiotherapy. V lost 2 bases to trimming and J lost 7 bases, with 8 bases between them. The CDR3 spans 12 residues. CDR1 and CDR2 (germline): ENHRY, SYGVKD. Study-wide findings and caveats: After lymphocyte nadir, photon-treated repertoires showed oligoclonal expansion, especially CD8+ Temra. Photon-treated patients lost naive T cells and TCR diversity; proton-treated stayed stable. Only patients who died were analyzed for survival; proton advantage is unproven. Larger post-nadir TCR diversity loss correlated inversely with survival in deceased patients.

As to this clone: The antigen is not known.

Measured with immunoSEQ multiplex PCR; TCRdb has only the in-frame clones, and not every one. Here the sample spans roughly 67,000 clones, roughly 90% being singletons. The input for sequencing was peripheral blood, taken from a patient treated with photon-based radiotherapy. The chain employs TRBV10-3 and TRBJ1-1, with D perhaps matching TRBD1 (5 bases). The TCR comes from a woman aged 70-85 years with pancreatic cancer. The CDR3 sequence: CAISEGGVEAFF. Written as DNA, the CDR3 is TGTGCCATCAGTGAGGGGGGGGTTGAAGCTTTCTTT.